This TCR beta chain was sequenced in a study of T cell repertoires in cytomegalovirus infection. In regard to this clonotype: Its antigen is currently unknown. One junction end disagrees with the germline gene, perhaps due to a read error.

MiXCR, run by TCRdb on the reads, gives a single entry per CDR3 protein. In the table there are 150,000 or so distinct CDR3 sequences, roughly 32% of which are singletons. The V gene's germline CDR1 is MDHEN and CDR2 SYDVKM. There are 17 residues in the CDR3. The chain links TRBV28 to TRBJ1-3; TRBD1 matches at 7 bases. The sample consisted of CD8+ T cells from cultured PBMCs, taken from culture after CMV antigen stimulation. The sequence was collected from a human donor in good health (CMV status not recorded). Some clones in this sample may be carry-over from other donors' samples. CDR3 sequence: CANSLGVTGSSGNTIYF. Here the CDR3 DNA reads TGTGCCAACAGTTTAGGTGTGACAGGGAGCTCTGGAAACACCATATATTTT.